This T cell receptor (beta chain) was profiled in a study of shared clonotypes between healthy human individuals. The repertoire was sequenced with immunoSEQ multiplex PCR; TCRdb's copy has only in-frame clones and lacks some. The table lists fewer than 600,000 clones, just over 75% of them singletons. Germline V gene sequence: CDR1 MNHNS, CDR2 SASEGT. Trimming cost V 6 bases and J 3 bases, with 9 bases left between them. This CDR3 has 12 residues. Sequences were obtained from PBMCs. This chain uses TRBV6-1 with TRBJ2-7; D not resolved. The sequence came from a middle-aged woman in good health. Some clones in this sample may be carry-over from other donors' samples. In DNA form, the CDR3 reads TGTGCCAGCAGCACTACGGGCTACGAGCAGTACTTC. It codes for CASSTTGYEQYF.